The 11 T cell receptor beta chains listed next were all sequenced from one sample in a study of blood T cell repertoires in COVID-19. Profiling relied on immunoSEQ multiplex PCR, and the TCRdb table lists in-frame clones only, not all of them. The sample consists of approximately 57,000 clones, roughly four fifths of them appearing once. The sequenced sample consisted of peripheral blood. These receptors came from an elderly woman with acute or convalescent COVID-19.

CDR3 nucleotide sequence: TGTGCCAGCAGCCAATTCCGGACTGCCTCCTACAATGAGCAGTTCTTC. It yields the protein CASSQFRTASYNEQFF. The chain recombines TRBV14 with TRBJ2-1, with a weak D call TRBD2 (5 bases). The germline V gene has CDR1 SGHDN and CDR2 FVKESK. V lost 2 bases and J lost 0, with 11 bases in between. The CDR3 sequence is 16 residues long.

This sequence joins TRBV5-4 and TRBJ2-5; 10 bases align to TRBD2. The CDR3 loop spans 14 amino acids. Per the germline V gene, CDR1 is SGHNT and CDR2 is YYREEE (reference sequence). V shed 4 bases, J shed 4 bases, and the junction held 4 bases outside the gene matches. CDR3 DNA: TGTGCCAGCAGCCCTAGCGGGGGTACAGAGACCCAGTACTTC. Its translation: CASSPSGGTETQYF.

J is TRBJ2-2 and V is TRBV9; 7 bases map to TRBD2. CDR3 size: 14 residues. V lost 4 bases, J lost 6 bases, and 6 bases stayed unmatched. Germline values: CDR1 SGDLS, CDR2 YYNGEE. Here the CDR3 reads CASSPSGGAGELFF. CDR3 sequence (DNA): TGTGCCAGCAGCCCTAGCGGAGGGGCCGGGGAGCTGTTTTTT.

The rearrangement links TRBV5-4 to TRBJ2-1, with unresolved D. The CDR3 spans 15 residues. V was trimmed by 6 bases and J by 0 bases, leaving 13 bases between them. Per germline, CDR1 SGHNT and CDR2 YYREEE (reference sequence). CDR3 sequence: CASTKTSSSYNEQFF. CDR3 bases: TGTGCCAGCACTAAGACTTCGAGCTCCTACAATGAGCAGTTCTTC.

This chain joins TRBV28 and TRBJ2-2; 10 bases line up with TRBD2. The CDR3 totals 15 residues. The germline V gene encodes CDR1 MDHEN and CDR2 SYDVKM. Germline trimming cut 6 bases from V and 5 bases from J; bases unmatched to any gene: 6. This CDR3 is CASSPSGSGTGELFF. The CDR3 region has the DNA TGTGCCAGCAGCCCTAGCGGGAGTGGGACCGGGGAGCTGTTTTTT.

J is TRBJ2-1 and V is TRBV28; 8 nucleotides match TRBD2. CDR3 size: 14 residues. Germline lookup yields CDR1 MDHEN and CDR2 SYDVKM. Trimming at V came to 7 bases and at J to 3 bases, leaving 5 bases not matched to a gene. The chain's CDR3 is CASTSGGIYNEQFF. In DNA, the CDR3 is TGTGCCAGCACAAGCGGGGGCATCTACAATGAGCAGTTCTTC.

CDR3 DNA: TGCGCCAGCAGCTTGACTCTAAACGAGCAGTACTTC. Translated: CASSLTLNEQYF. The chain is built from TRBV5-1 and TRBJ2-7; no firm D call. Per the germline V gene, CDR1 is SGHRS and CDR2 is YFSETQ. The V end was cut by 1 base, the J end by 5 bases, with 7 bases between. The CDR3 has 12 residues. The full variable domain, completed using reference TRBV5-1 and TRBJ2-7, is KAGVTQTPRYLIKTRGQQVTLSCSPISGHRSVSWYQQTPGQGLQFLFEYFSETQRNKGNFPGRFSGRQFSNSRSEMNVSTLELGDSALYLCASSLTLNEQYFGPGTRLTVT.

This chain connects TRBV7-6 to TRBJ2-1; 13 bases are shared with TRBD2. The V gene end was trimmed by 1 base and the J gene end by 10 bases; junction bases not matched to a gene: 13. CDR3 length: 18 residues. Germline CDR1 SGHVS, CDR2 FNYEAQ. The CDR3 nucleotides read TGTGCCAGCAGCTTAGATTCGTCCTGGACTAGCGGGAGCGGGGAGCAGTTCTTC. As protein: CASSLDSSWTSGSGEQFF.

The chain joins TRBV6-5 to TRBJ1-2; 9 bases align to TRBD1. CDR1 MNHEY and CDR2 SVGAGI come from the germline V gene. The J segment lost 7 bases and the V segment lost 8 bases, leaving 14 bases of the junction unmatched. The CDR3 is 15 residues long. CDR3 coding DNA: TGTGCCAGCCTCACCCCGGGACAGGGTGCGGGTGGCTACACCTTC. This sequence encodes CASLTPGQGAGGYTF.

This clone was counted only a few times. This chain joins TRBV27 and TRBJ2-7, with TRBD1 as a possible D gene (6 bases). The CDR3 is 13 amino acids. Trimming left V 6 bases short and J 4 bases short, with 13 bases between. Germline CDR1 and CDR2: MNHEY and SMNVEV (reference sequence). The CDR3 protein is CASSRPGQYEQYF. CDR3 DNA: TGTGCCAGCAGCCGCCCGGGACAATACGAGCAGTACTTC.

The chain joins TRBV4-1 to TRBJ2-2; TRBD1 matches 7 bases. This CDR3 region has 22 residues. Germline loops: CDR1 MGHRA, CDR2 YSYEKL. The trim removed 4 bases at V and 0 bases at J, leaving 23 bases unmatched. Here the CDR3 reads CASSRAPLSSRQGSTNTGELFF. Written as DNA, the CDR3 is TGCGCCAGCAGCCGCGCCCCGCTGTCCTCTCGACAGGGAAGCACGAACACCGGGGAGCTGTTTTTT.